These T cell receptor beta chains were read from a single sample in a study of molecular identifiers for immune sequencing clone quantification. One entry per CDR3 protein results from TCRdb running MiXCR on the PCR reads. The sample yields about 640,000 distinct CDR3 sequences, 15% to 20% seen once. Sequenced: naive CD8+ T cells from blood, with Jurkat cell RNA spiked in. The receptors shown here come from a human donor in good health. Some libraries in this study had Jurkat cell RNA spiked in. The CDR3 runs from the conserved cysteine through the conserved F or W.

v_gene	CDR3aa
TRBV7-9	CASSLPLSSYEQYF
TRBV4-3	CASSQDWVANTEAFF
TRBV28	CASRPTMNTEAFF
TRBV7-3	CASSSTGTDTEAFF
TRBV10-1	CASSYSGENTGELFF
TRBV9	CASSAGGGTQYF
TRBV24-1	CATSDLEGGTYNEQFF
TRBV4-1	CASSQDLETQYF
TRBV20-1	CSARSSDESTDTQYF
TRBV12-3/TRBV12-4	CASSLYGTQPETQYF
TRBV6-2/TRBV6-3	CASSYLDTGVNTEAFF
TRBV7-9	CASSLALAPNEQFF
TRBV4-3	CASSQDLRGPNTGELFF
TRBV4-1	CASSQEGTGGLTEAFF
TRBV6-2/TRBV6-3	CASSLDRALYEQYF
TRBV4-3	CASSQDWASGRMYEQYF
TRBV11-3	CASSPGGEDTQYF
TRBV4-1	CASSQRGSTTGGTEAFF
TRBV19	CASSRGTGNTGELFF
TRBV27	CASGVGGSYEQYF
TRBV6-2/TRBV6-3	CASRGTSGSNEQFF
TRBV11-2	CASSLYGGGVYEQYF
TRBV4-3	CASSQDLPGGPTDTQYF
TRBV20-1	CSAKDSFGLDTQYF
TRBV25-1	CASSESRVSGNTIYF
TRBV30	CAWSGGQGYNQPQHF
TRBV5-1	CASSLGERTLNTEAFF
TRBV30	CAWSVWNREAFF
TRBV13	CASSLSIEGVSWSDSSNTDTQYF
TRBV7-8	CASSLAPGTGTPTDYGYTF
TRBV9	CASSVVDLYNEQFF
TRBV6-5	CASTPSQGYTDTQYF
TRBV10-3	CAISESTSGRLYEQYF
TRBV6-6	CASSYSWTSGGSETQYF
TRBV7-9	CASSLAVGQMFHGYTF
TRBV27	CAGSSPRQNSPLHF
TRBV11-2	CASSYHSGRTENTIYF
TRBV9	CASRPGRENTDTQYF
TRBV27	CASRTGTSSYEQYF
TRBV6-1	CASSDRASGTYEQFF
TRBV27	CASSFSTGYSYVQYF
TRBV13	CASSHEAGNEQFF
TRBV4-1	CASSQADRGRQETQYF
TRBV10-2	CASGGQGLLLDGYTF
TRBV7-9	CASSLSFPEAFF
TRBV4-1	CASSPSGGAGGSEPQHF
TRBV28	CASSLFVRAWEETQYF
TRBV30	CAWSVLAGVDEQFF
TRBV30	CAWSVPDRGSDTEAFF
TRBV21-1	CASSKGRQETQYF
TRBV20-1	CSARDQRLAGTSTDTQYF
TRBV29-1	CSVGSGVNNIQYF
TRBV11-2	CASSLGGRRTEAFF